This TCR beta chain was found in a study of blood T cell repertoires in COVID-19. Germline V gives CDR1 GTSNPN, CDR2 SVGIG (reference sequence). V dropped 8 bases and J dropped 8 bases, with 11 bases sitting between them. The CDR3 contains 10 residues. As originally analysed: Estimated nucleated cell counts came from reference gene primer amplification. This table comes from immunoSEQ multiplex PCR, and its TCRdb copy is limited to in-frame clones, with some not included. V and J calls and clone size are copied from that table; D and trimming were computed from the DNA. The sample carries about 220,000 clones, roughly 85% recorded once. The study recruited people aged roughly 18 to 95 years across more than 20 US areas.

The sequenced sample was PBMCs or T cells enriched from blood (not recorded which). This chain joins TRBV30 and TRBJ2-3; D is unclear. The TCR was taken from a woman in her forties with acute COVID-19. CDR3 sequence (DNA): TGTGCCGGCGGTGGCGGTACGCAGTATTTT. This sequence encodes CAGGGGTQYF.